This T cell receptor (beta chain) comes out of a study of a mutant IDH1 vaccine in newly diagnosed glioma. Study-wide context: Vaccines were begun 4-6 weeks after radiotherapy alone, or with temozolomide cycles. Treated patients had a mean age of about 44 years and an approximately 62% male, approximately 38% female split.

Study conclusions and caveats: Pseudoprogression appeared unlinked to shifts in leading peripheral T cell clonotypes. Patients mounted vaccine-induced immune responses in approximately 93% of cases.

Worth noting for this clone: What it binds is not known. A junction boundary mismatches the germline segment, possibly from a read error.

Time point denoted: week 23, last vaccination. Vaccination comprised doses that each held 300 ug of mutant IDH1 20-mer peptide, plus topical imiquimod. CDR1 and CDR2 (germline): MNHEY, SVGAGI. The CDR3 loop spans 14 amino acids. Sequencing used immunoSEQ multiplex PCR; TCRdb keeps in-frame clones, though not all of them. Of 88,000 or so clones listed, 65% to 90% are singletons. The input for sequencing was PBMCs, taken from a glioma patient whose treatment included an IDH1 peptide vaccine. The source is a man aged 30 to 39 with glioma. Some clones in this sample may be carry-over from other donors' samples. The chain employs TRBV6-5 and TRBJ2-6; a weak D match, TRBD1 (6 bases). CDR3 sequence (DNA): TGTGCCAGCAGTATGGGGGCTGGGGCCAACGCCCTGACTTTC. This codes for CASSMGAGANALTF.